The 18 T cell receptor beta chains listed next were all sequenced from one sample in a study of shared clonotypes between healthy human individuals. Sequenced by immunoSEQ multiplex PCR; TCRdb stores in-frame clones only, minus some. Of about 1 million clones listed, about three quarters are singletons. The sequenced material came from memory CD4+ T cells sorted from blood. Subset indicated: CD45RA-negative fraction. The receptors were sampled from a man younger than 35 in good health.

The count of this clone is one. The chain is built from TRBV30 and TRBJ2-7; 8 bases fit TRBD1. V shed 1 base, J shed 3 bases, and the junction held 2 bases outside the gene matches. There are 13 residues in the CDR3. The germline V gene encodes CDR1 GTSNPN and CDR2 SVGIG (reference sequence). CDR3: CAWSAGTGYEQYF. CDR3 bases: TGTGCCTGGAGTGCCGGGACAGGCTACGAGCAGTACTTC.

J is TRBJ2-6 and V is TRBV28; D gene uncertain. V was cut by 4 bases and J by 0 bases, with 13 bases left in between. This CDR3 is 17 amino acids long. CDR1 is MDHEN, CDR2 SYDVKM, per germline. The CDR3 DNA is TGTGCCAGCAGTTCAACACAGAAAACCTCTGGGGCCAACGTCCTGACTTTC. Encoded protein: CASSSTQKTSGANVLTF. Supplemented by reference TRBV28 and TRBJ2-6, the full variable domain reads DVKVTQSSRYLVKRTGEKVFLECVQDMDHENMFWYRQDPGLGLRLIYFSYDVKMKEKGDIPEGYSVSREKKERFSLILESASTNQTSMYLCASSSTQKTSGANVLTFGAGSRLTVL.

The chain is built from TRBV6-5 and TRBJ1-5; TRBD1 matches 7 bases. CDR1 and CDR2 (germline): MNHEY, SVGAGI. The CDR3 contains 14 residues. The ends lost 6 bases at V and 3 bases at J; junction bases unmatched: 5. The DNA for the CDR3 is TGTGCCAGCAGACCAGGGGGAAACAATCAGCCCCAGCATTTT. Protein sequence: CASRPGGNNQPQHF.

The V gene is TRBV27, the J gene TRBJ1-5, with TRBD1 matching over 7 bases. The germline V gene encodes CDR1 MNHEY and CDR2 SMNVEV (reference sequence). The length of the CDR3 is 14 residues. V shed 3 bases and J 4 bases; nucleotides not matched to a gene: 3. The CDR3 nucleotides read TGTGCCAGCAGTTTTCTACAGGGGAATCAGCCCCAGCATTTT. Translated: CASSFLQGNQPQHF.

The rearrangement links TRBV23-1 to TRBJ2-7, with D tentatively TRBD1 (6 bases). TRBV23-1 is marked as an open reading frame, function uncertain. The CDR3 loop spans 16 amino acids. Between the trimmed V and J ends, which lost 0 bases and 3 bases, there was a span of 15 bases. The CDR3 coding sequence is TGCGCCAGCAGTCAATCGTGCGGACAGCAGTACTACGAGCAGTACTTC. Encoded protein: CASSQSCGQQYYEQYF.

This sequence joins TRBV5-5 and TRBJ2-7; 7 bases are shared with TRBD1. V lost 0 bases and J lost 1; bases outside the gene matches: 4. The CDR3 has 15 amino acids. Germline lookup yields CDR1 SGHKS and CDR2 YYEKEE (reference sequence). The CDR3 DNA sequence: TGTGCCAGCAGCTTGGGACAGGGTGGGTCCTACGAGCAGTACTTC. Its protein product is CASSLGQGGSYEQYF.

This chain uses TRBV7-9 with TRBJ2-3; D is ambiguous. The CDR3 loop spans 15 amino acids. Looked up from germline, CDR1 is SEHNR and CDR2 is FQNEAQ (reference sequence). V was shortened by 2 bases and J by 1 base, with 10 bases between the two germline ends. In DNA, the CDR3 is TGTGCCAGCAGCTTAATGGCGAGTGGCACAGATACGCAGTATTTT. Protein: CASSLMASGTDTQYF.

In DNA form, the CDR3 reads TGTGCCTGGAGTGTAGAACGACCTGGGGGCACAGATACGCAGTATTTT. This sequence encodes CAWSVERPGGTDTQYF. The V call is TRBV30, the J call TRBJ2-3; D uncertain. Trimming pared 0 bases from V and 1 base from J, leaving 14 bases between. Germline V gene data show CDR1 as GTSNPN and CDR2 as SVGIG (reference sequence). There are 16 residues in the CDR3. The whole variable domain, remainder taken from reference TRBV30 and TRBJ2-3, is SQTIHQWPATLVQPVGSPLSLECTVEGTSNPNLYWYRQAAGRGLQLLFYSVGIGQISSEVPQNLSASRPQDRQFILSSKKLLLSDSGFYLCAWSVERPGGTDTQYFGPGTRLTVL.

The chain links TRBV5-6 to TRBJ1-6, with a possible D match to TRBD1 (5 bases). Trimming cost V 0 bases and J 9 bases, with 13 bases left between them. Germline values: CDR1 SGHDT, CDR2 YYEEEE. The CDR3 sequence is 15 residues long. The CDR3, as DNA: TGTGCCAGCAGCTTGGTTAGCGGGACCGGTTCACCCCTCCACTTT. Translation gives CASSLVSGTGSPLHF.

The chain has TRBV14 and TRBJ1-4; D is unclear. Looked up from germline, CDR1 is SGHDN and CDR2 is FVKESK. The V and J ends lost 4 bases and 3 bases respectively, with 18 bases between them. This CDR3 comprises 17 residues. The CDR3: CASSLAGDFMANEKLFF. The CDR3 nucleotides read TGTGCCAGCAGCCTGGCTGGGGATTTCATGGCTAATGAAAAACTGTTTTTT.

CDR3 sequence: CAWSEGDSPLHF. The CDR3 DNA sequence: TGTGCCTGGAGCGAAGGGGATTCACCCCTCCACTTT. The genes are TRBV30 and TRBJ1-6, with D possibly matching TRBD1 (5 bases). Deletions cut 3 bases from V and 8 bases from J, with 8 bases between. Germline V gives CDR1 GTSNPN, CDR2 SVGIG (reference sequence). The CDR3 totals 12 residues. Together with reference TRBV30 and TRBJ1-6, the CDR3 gives the full variable domain: SQTIHQWPATLVQPVGSPLSLECTVEGTSNPNLYWYRQAAGRGLQLLFYSVGIGQISSEVPQNLSASRPQDRQFILSSKKLLLSDSGFYLCAWSEGDSPLHFGNGTRLTVT.

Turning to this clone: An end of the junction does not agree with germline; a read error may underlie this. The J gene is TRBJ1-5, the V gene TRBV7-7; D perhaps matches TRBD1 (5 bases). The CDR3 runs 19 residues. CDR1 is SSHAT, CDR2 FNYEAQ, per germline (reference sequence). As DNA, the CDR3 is TGTGCTAGCAGCTTAGCGCGGATTAAGCCGTCAGGGAACCATCAGCCCCAGCATTTT. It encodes CASSLARIKPSGNHQPQHF.

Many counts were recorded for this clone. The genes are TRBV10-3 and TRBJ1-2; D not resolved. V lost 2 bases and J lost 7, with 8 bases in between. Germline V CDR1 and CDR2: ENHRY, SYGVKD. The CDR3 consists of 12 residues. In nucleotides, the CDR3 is TGTGCCATCAGTGAGAGCCAGGTTGGCTACACCTTC. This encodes CAISESQVGYTF.

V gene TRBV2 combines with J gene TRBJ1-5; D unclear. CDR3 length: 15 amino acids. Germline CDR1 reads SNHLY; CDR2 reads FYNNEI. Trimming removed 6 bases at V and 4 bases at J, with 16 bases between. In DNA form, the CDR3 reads TGTGCCAGCAGGACCACAGAAGCGTGGAATCAGCCCCAGCATTTT. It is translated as CASRTTEAWNQPQHF. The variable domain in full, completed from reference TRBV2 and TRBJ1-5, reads EPEVTQTPSHQVTQMGQEVILRCVPISNHLYFYWYRQILGQKVEFLVSFYNNEISEKSEIFDDQFSVERPDGSNFTLKIRSTKLEDSAMYFCASRTTEAWNQPQHFGDGTRLSIL.

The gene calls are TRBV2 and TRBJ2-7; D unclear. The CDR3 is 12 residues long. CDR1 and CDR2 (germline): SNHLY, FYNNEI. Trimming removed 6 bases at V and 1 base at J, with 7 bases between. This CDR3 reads CASSSWSYEQYF. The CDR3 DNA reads TGTGCCAGCAGCTCCTGGTCCTACGAGCAGTACTTC.

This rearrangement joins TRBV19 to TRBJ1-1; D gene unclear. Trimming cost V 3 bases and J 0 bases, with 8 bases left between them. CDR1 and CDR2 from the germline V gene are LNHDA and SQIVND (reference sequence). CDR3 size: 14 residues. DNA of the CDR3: TGTGCCAGTAGTATGGTAAACATGAACACTGAAGCTTTCTTT. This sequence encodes CASSMVNMNTEAFF.

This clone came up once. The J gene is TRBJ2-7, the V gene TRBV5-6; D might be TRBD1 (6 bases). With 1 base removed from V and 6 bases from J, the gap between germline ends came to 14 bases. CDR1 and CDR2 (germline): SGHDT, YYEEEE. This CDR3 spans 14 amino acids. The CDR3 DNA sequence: TGTGCCAGCAGCTTGTTACGGCAGGGGAGCGAGCAGTACTTC. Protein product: CASSLLRQGSEQYF.

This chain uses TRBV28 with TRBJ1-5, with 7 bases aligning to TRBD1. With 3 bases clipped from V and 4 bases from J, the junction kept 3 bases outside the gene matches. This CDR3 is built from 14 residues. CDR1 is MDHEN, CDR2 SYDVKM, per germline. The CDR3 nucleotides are TGTGCCAGCAGTTTCCTACAGGGGAATCAGCCCCAGCATTTT. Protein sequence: CASSFLQGNQPQHF.